A single sample is the source of the 19 T cell receptor beta chains below, sequenced in a study of blood T cell repertoires in COVID-19 (dated by TCRdb to the early 2020s). Libraries were built with the immunoSEQ multiplex PCR assay. The clones in this table, taken by TCRdb from immuneACCESS, are in-frame only. Not every clone is retained; where verified, under half of the shortfall comes from an unresolved V gene, and the cause of the rest is unknown. A total of about 250,000 clones appear in this sample, almost 85% of them only once. The ten largest clonotypes hold over 7.5% of the sample. Material for sequencing was PBMCs or T cells enriched from blood (not recorded which). These receptors all stem from a woman between 45 and 60 years old with acute COVID-19.

The genes are TRBV12-3 or TRBV12-4 and TRBJ2-2; TRBD1 matches 7 bases. This CDR3 has 12 amino acids. The junction had 2 bases not matched to a gene; V was cut back by 6 bases and J by 7 bases. CDR3 loop: CASSWDSGELFF. The CDR3 DNA reads as TGTGCCAGCAGCTGGGACAGCGGGGAGCTGTTTTTT.

V usage is TRBV27 and J usage is TRBJ2-7; possible D gene TRBD2, 6 bases. Per the germline V gene, CDR1 is MNHEY and CDR2 is SMNVEV (reference sequence). CDR3 length: 14 residues. The V end lost 5 bases, the J end lost 2 bases, and 13 bases lay between the germline ends. The CDR3: CASSPAGSAYEQYF. For the CDR3, the DNA is TGTGCCAGCAGTCCCGCGGGATCCGCCTACGAGCAGTACTTC.

V and J are TRBV14 and TRBJ1-2; maybe TRBD1 (5 bases). Per germline, CDR1 SGHDN and CDR2 FVKESK. The V end lost 4 bases, the J end lost 7 bases, and 19 bases lay between the germline ends. This CDR3 contains 15 residues. CDR3 coding DNA: TGTGCCAGCAGCCCCGGGACTGGAAGAACTATTGGCTACACCTTC. Its protein product is CASSPGTGRTIGYTF.

This clone was counted a few times. As DNA, the CDR3 is TGTGACTCTCCCGGCAGGATTAAGTTTAGGGAAAAACTGTTTTTT. Amino acids: CDSPGRIKFREKLFF. The chain combines TRBV7-6 with TRBJ1-4, with D unresolved. The germline CDR1 and CDR2 sequences are SGHVS and FNYEAQ. The CDR3 runs to 15 residues. Full variable domain (outside the CDR3, taken from reference TRBV7-6 and TRBJ1-4): GAGVSQSPRYKVTKRGQDVALRCDPISGHVSLYWYRQALGQGPEFLTYFNYEAQQDKSGLPNDRFSAERPEGSISTLTIQRTEQRDSAMYRCDSPGRIKFREKLFFGSGTQLSVL.

J is TRBJ2-3 and V is TRBV11-2; 9 bases agree with TRBD1. The CDR3 sequence is 16 residues long. Germline V CDR1 and CDR2: SGHAT, FQNNGV. V lost 0 bases, J lost 2 bases, and 3 bases stayed unmatched. The CDR3 DNA reads as TGTGCCAGCAGCTTAGAAGGGACAGGGCACACAGATACGCAGTATTTT. Its translation is CASSLEGTGHTDTQYF.

This clone was counted only a few times. This sequence joins TRBV7-9 and TRBJ1-2; D remains unclear. Deletions cut 1 base from V and 2 bases from J, with 11 bases between. CDR1 and CDR2 from the germline V gene are SEHNR and FQNEAQ (reference sequence). The CDR3 has 15 amino acids. The CDR3 spells CASSLDGGKNYGYTF. CDR3 bases: TGTGCCAGCAGCTTAGACGGCGGCAAAAACTATGGCTACACCTTC.

DNA for the CDR3: TGTGCCAGCACCCCGGACAGAGGGATCAGCGCTGAAGCTTTCTTT. It codes for CASTPDRGISAEAFF. The rearrangement uses TRBV6-5 and TRBJ1-1; possible D gene TRBD1, 6 bases. This CDR3 region has 15 residues. The germline CDR1 and CDR2 sequences are MNHEY and SVGAGI. V lost 7 bases to trimming and J lost 6 bases, with 21 bases between them.

This clone appeared a few times. The gene calls are TRBV4-3 and TRBJ1-2, with TRBD1 matching 8 bases. With 4 bases clipped from V and 7 bases from J, the junction kept 5 bases outside the gene matches. Germline V gives CDR1 LGHNA, CDR2 YSLEER. This CDR3 has 13 amino acids. The CDR3 here is CASSRDRFGGYTF. DNA of the CDR3: TGCGCCAGCAGCCGGGACAGGTTCGGTGGCTACACCTTC.

The rearrangement uses TRBV13 and TRBJ2-7, with D possibly being TRBD1 (5 bases). This CDR3 is built from 15 residues. CDR1 PRHDT and CDR2 FYEKMQ come from the germline V gene (reference sequence). The V gene lost 1 base and the J gene lost 0 bases, with 10 bases spanning the gap. CDR3 DNA: TGTGCCAGCAGCTTAGACAGGACGGGCTCCTACGAGCAGTACTTC. Translating gives CASSLDRTGSYEQYF.

The chain combines TRBV2 with TRBJ1-5; D is uncertain. Germline V gene lookup returns CDR1 SNHLY and CDR2 FYNNEI. CDR3 size: 15 residues. Trimming shortened V by 6 bases and J by 0 bases, and 12 bases separated the two germline ends. In DNA form, the CDR3 reads TGTGCCAGCAGCTCCGGGTCAGATAGCAATCAGCCCCAGCATTTT. Translated, it gives CASSSGSDSNQPQHF.

The V and J genes are TRBV3-1 (or the pseudogene TRBV3-2) and TRBJ2-5; the D is unclear. Per the germline V gene, CDR1 is LGHDT and CDR2 is YNNKEL (reference sequence). The CDR3 runs to 12 residues. Trimming cost V 6 bases and J 12 bases, with 17 bases left between them. The CDR3 spells CASSEPPTPKYF. CDR3 in DNA: TGTGCCAGCAGTGAGCCCCCAACGCCGAAGTACTTC.

This chain joins TRBV7-8 and TRBJ2-7; TRBD1 aligns across 9 bases. The V gene's germline CDR1 is SGHVS and CDR2 FQNEAQ. The CDR3 spans 15 residues. V was pared by 2 bases and J by 6 bases, with 8 bases of the junction left unmatched. The CDR3, as DNA: TGTGCCAGCAGCTTAAGTTTGGGACAGGGAACCGAGCAGTACTTC. Amino acid sequence: CASSLSLGQGTEQYF.

The chain combines TRBV7-3 with TRBJ1-2, with D perhaps matching TRBD1 (6 bases). Trimming stripped 5 bases from V and 2 bases from J, with 15 bases between. The length of the CDR3 is 15 residues. CDR1 and CDR2 (germline): SGHTA, FQGTGA. CDR3 residues: CASSPGAGANYGYTF. For the CDR3, the DNA is TGTGCCAGCAGCCCAGGAGCGGGGGCGAACTATGGCTACACCTTC.

For this clone: Just one base apart from a much larger clone, this may be a read error. The gene calls are TRBV27 and TRBJ1-1, with D hard to call. The V end was cut by 1 base, the J end by 1 base, with 4 bases between. Per germline, CDR1 MNHEY and CDR2 SMNVEV (reference sequence). The CDR3 covers 13 residues. CDR3 amino acids: CASSLYRNTEAFF. In DNA form, the CDR3 reads TGTGCCAGCAGTTTATATCGGAACACTGAAGCTTTCTTT.

This chain joins TRBV20-1 and TRBJ1-1; D is perhaps TRBD1 (5 bases). The CDR3 is 15 amino acids. V was cut by 3 bases and J by 10 bases, with 24 bases left in between. The germline V gene has CDR1 DFQATT and CDR2 SNEGSKA (reference sequence). The CDR3 protein is CSASLGASGVGAAFF. CDR3 nucleotide sequence: TGCAGTGCTAGTTTGGGTGCCTCGGGAGTAGGGGCAGCTTTCTTT.

The rearrangement uses TRBV27 and TRBJ1-1, with 7 bases lining up with TRBD1. The trim removed 0 bases at V and 5 bases at J, leaving 9 bases unmatched. Per germline, CDR1 MNHEY and CDR2 SMNVEV (reference sequence). CDR3 length: 16 amino acids. The CDR3, as DNA: TGTGCCAGCAGTTTATCGAGTGTAGGGGGCATGACTGAAGCTTTCTTT. It encodes CASSLSSVGGMTEAFF.

This clone was seen only once. The gene calls are TRBV6-2 or TRBV6-3 and TRBJ1-1; D is perhaps TRBD1 (5 bases). V lost 6 bases and J 2 bases, leaving 16 bases between the germline ends. The CDR3 spans 15 residues. The germline V gene encodes CDR1 MNHEY and CDR2 SVGEGT. Here the CDR3 DNA reads TGTGCCAGCAGCTTCTACAGGCCAACCAACACTGAAGCTTTCTTT. Translating gives CASSFYRPTNTEAFF.

This CDR3 is CASSPGFGGQGEKLFF. The DNA for the CDR3 is TGTGCCAGCTCACCGGGCTTTGGCGGCCAGGGAGAAAAACTGTTTTTT. The chain uses TRBV18 and TRBJ1-4, with D perhaps matching TRBD1 (5 bases). V lost 3 bases and J lost 8, with 19 bases in between. Germline loops: CDR1 KGHSH, CDR2 LQKENI. The CDR3 consists of 16 residues. The whole variable domain, filled in from reference TRBV18 and TRBJ1-4, reads NAGVMQNPRHLVRRRGQEARLRCSPMKGHSHVYWYRQLPEEGLKFMVYLQKENIIDESGMPKERFSAEFPKEGPSILRIQQVVRGDSAAYFCASSPGFGGQGEKLFFGSGTQLSVL.

The chain uses TRBV10-3 and TRBJ2-5; perhaps TRBD1 as D (6 bases). Germline V gene sequence: CDR1 ENHRY, CDR2 SYGVKD. This CDR3 spans 15 amino acids. Trimming left V 4 bases short and J 2 bases short, with 14 bases between. CDR3 bases: TGTGCCATCAGTGCTGGGGGAAGGGGGCAAGAGACCCAGTACTTC. It encodes CAISAGGRGQETQYF.